Sequencing of this T cell receptor (beta chain) was carried out in a study of cytomegalovirus exposure and HLA in healthy donors. 13 Jbeta primers and 60 Vbeta primers were used for the PCR. Sequenced by immunoSEQ multiplex PCR; TCRdb stores in-frame clones only, minus some. The sample contains roughly 180,000 clones, less than 85% of which appear only once. The CDR3 spans 15 residues. The germline V gene encodes CDR1 LNHDA and CDR2 SQIVND (reference sequence). Trimming stripped 1 base from V and 3 bases from J, with 10 bases between. The sequence derives from a girl between 5 and 17 years old in good health and CMV-seropositive. Sequencing was performed on PBMCs. This chain links TRBV19 with TRBJ1-5; D is perhaps TRBD1 (5 bases). The CDR3 DNA is TGTGCCAGTAGTATAGGGGGGGGTCCCAATCAGCCCCAGCATTTT. Its translation: CASSIGGGPNQPQHF.